This entry is about one T cell receptor (beta chain). Clones were sequenced by immunoSEQ multiplex PCR, and TCRdb holds only the in-frame ones, with some missing. The sample contains 110,000 to 150,000 clones, 75% to 95% of which appear only once. The data were obtained in a study of control samples from healthy donors and cancer patients. The CDR3 loop spans 15 amino acids. Germline V lookup: CDR1 MNHNS, CDR2 SASEGT. The trim removed 1 base at V and 7 bases at J, leaving 8 bases unmatched. The receptor's source is a man younger than 30 in good health. Material: blood. This chain joins TRBV6-1 and TRBJ1-2; TRBD1 aligns across 8 bases. The CDR3 spells CASSEDWQGARGYTF. CDR3 DNA sequence: TGTGCCAGCAGTGAAGATTGGCAGGGGGCGCGTGGCTACACCTTC.